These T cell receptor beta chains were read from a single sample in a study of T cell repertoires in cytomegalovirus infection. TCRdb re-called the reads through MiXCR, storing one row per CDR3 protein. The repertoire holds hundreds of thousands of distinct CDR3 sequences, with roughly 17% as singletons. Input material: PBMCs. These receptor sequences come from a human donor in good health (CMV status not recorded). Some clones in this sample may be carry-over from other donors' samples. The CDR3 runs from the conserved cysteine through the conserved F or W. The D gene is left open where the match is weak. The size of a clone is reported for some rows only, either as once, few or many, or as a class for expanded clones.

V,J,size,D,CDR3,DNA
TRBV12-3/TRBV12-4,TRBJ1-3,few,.,CASRQTIANYYSGNTIYF,TGTGCCAGCAGACAGACAATAGCCAACTATTACTCTGGAAACACCATATATTTT
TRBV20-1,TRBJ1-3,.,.,CSAPQAGSSGNTIYF,TGCAGTGCTCCGCAAGCCGGGAGCTCTGGAAACACCATATATTTT
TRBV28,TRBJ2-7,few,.,CASSSGRDYEQYF,TGTGCCAGCAGTTCGGGTAGGGACTACGAGCAGTACTTC
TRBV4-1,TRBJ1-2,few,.,CASSRQVSDQPYGYTF,TGCGCCAGCAGCCGACAAGTGTCGGACCAGCCCTATGGCTACACCTTC
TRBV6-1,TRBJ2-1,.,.,CASSYGQGSLFF,TGTGCCAGCAGTTACGGGCAGGGGTCCCTGTTCTTC
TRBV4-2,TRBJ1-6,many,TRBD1,CASSRGQAENSPLHF,TGTGCCAGCAGCCGGGGACAGGCTGAAAATTCACCCCTCCACTTT
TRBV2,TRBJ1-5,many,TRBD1,CASSNTGQRNQPQHF,TGTGCCAGCAGTAATACGGGACAGAGGAATCAGCCCCAGCATTTT
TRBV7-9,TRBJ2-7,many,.,CASSPLIDTQGRGSHEQYF,TGTGCCAGCAGCCCCCTCATCGACACACAGGGAAGGGGGTCCCACGAGCAGTACTTC
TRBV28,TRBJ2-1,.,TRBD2,CASSSVAGGPVEQFF,TGTGCCAGCAGTTCCGTGGCGGGGGGGCCGGTTGAGCAGTTCTTC
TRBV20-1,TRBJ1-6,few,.,CSARGDGPNPPLHF,TGCAGTGCTAGGGGGGACGGCCCTAATCCACCCCTCCACTTT
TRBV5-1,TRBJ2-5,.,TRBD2,CASSRRAAGRETQYF,TGCGCCAGCAGCCGGCGGGCCGCCGGGAGGGAGACCCAGTACTTC
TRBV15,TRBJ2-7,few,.,CATSRYSGTYEQYF,TGTGCCACCAGCAGATATAGTGGAACCTACGAGCAGTACTTC
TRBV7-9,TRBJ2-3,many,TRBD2,CASSSGLAGITDTQYF,TGTGCCAGCAGCTCGGGACTAGCGGGGATCACAGATACGCAGTATTTT
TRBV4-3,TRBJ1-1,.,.,CASSQDLLGDRNTEAFF,TGCGCCAGCAGCCAAGATCTTCTGGGCGACAGGAACACTGAAGCTTTCTTT
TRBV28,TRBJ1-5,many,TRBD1,CASSLIQGGVGNQPQHF,TGTGCCAGCAGTTTGATTCAGGGGGGAGTGGGCAATCAGCCCCAGCATTTT
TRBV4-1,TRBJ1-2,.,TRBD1,CASSQDLGQQNYGYTF,TGCGCCAGCAGCCAGGATCTGGGACAGCAAAACTATGGCTACACCTTC
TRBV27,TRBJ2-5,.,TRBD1,CASSLLGQGAQGTQYF,TGTGCCAGCAGTTTATTGGGACAGGGGGCTCAGGGGACCCAGTACTTC
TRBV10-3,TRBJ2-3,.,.,CAISEPHSGGAEDTQYF,TGTGCCATCAGTGAGCCCCATAGCGGAGGGGCAGAAGATACGCAGTATTTT
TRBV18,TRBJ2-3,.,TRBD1,CASSTGQAYTDTQYF,TGTGCCAGCTCGACCGGACAGGCTTACACAGATACGCAGTATTTT
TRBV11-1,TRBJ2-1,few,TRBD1,CASSGTADYNEQFF,TGTGCCAGCAGCGGGACAGCAGACTACAATGAGCAGTTCTTC
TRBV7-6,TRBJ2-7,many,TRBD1,CASSLRGTGNYEQYF,TGTGCCAGCAGCTTAAGGGGGACAGGAAACTACGAGCAGTACTTC
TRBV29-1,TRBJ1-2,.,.,CSAGKGVGYTF,TGCAGCGCCGGCAAAGGGGTTGGCTACACCTTC
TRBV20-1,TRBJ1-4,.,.,CSARQVFHEKLFF,TGCAGTGCTAGACAGGTGTTTCATGAAAAACTGTTTTTT
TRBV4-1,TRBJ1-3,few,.,CASSQEWGASGNTIYF,TGCGCCAGCAGCCAAGAATGGGGGGCCTCTGGAAACACCATATATTTT
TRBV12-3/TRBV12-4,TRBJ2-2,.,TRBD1,CGSSRTGANTGELFF,TGTGGCAGCAGTCGGACAGGGGCGAACACCGGGGAGCTGTTTTTT
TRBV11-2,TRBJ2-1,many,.,CASSLADSSYNEQFF,TGTGCCAGCAGCTTAGCGGACAGCTCCTACAATGAGCAGTTCTTC
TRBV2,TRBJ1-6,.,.,CASSEVESGNSPLHF,TGTGCCAGCAGTGAAGTTGAGAGTGGGAATTCACCCCTCCACTTT
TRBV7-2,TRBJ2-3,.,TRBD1,CASSSTRTGLTDTQYF,TGTGCCAGCAGCTCGACTCGGACAGGCCTCACAGATACGCAGTATTTT
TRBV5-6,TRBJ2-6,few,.,CASTAASGANVLTF,TGTGCCAGCACCGCGGCCTCTGGGGCCAACGTCCTGACTTTC
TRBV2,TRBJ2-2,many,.,CASRVSGVTNTGELFF,TGTGCCAGCAGAGTTTCGGGGGTTACGAACACCGGGGAGCTGTTTTTT
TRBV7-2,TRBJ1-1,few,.,CATQLSTGWNTEAFF,TGTGCCACCCAGCTTTCGACGGGTTGGAACACTGAAGCTTTCTTT
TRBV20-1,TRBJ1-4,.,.,CSARGGGELFF,TGCAGTGCTAGAGGGGGTGGGGAACTGTTTTTT
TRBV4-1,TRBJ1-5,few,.,CASSLTSEGQPQHF,TGCGCCAGCAGCCTAACTTCGGAGGGCCAGCCCCAGCATTTT
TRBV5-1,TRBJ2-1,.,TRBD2,CASSSSTSGGASNEQFF,TGCGCCAGCAGCTCGTCGACTAGCGGGGGGGCCAGTAATGAGCAGTTCTTC
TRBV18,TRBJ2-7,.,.,CASSLLGVDGYEQYF,TGTGCCAGCTCCCTCCTTGGGGTGGATGGTTACGAGCAGTACTTC
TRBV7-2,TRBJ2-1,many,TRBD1,CASSLAALGQNEQFF,TGTGCCAGCAGCTTAGCTGCTTTGGGACAGAATGAGCAGTTCTTC
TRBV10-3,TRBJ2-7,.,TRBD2,CAISEASGGREQYF,TGTGCCATCAGTGAGGCGAGCGGGGGGAGGGAGCAGTACTTC
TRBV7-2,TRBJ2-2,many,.,CASSLMRQENTGELFF,TGTGCCAGCAGCTTAATGCGACAGGAAAACACCGGGGAGCTGTTTTTT
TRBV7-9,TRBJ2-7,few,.,CATGTAGKSEQYF,TGTGCCACCGGGACTGCGGGGAAGTCCGAGCAGTACTTC
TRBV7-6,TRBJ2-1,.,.,CASSNDQFEQFF,TGTGCCAGCAGCAACGACCAGTTTGAGCAGTTCTTC
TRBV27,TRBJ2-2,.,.,CASRREANTGELFF,TGTGCCAGCAGGCGGGAAGCGAACACCGGGGAGCTGTTTTTT
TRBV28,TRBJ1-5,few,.,CASMKVKNQPQHF,TGTGCCAGCATGAAGGTTAAGAATCAGCCCCAGCATTTT
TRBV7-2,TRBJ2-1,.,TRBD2,CASSLVSLAGGLKQFF,TGTGCCAGCAGCTTAGTTTCACTAGCGGGGGGATTAAAGCAGTTCTTC
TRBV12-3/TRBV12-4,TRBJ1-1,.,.,CASNEGEMNTEAFF,TGTGCCAGCAACGAGGGAGAGATGAACACTGAAGCTTTCTTT